The 4 T cell receptor beta chains given below trace back to one sample, sequenced in a study of blood T cell repertoires in COVID-19. Assay: immunoSEQ multiplex PCR; the TCRdb copy retains only in-frame clones and omits some. The sample includes some 91,000 clones, more than 75% seen only once; the top ten take roughly 7.3%. The sequencing input was peripheral blood. The receptors here all came from a man between 65 and 85 years old with acute or convalescent COVID-19.

The CDR3 coding sequence is TGCGCCAGCAGTCAACAGGGATGGAACACTGAAGCTTTCTTT. Translation: CASSQQGWNTEAFF. The chain recombines TRBV5-1 with TRBJ1-1; a weak D match, TRBD1 (6 bases). V was cut by 5 bases and J by 1 base, with 12 bases left in between. The CDR3 consists of 14 residues. Germline CDR1 reads SGHRS; CDR2 reads YFSETQ.

This clone has more than one count but fewer than ten. This sequence joins TRBV18 and TRBJ1-5; D remains unclear. This CDR3 spans 14 amino acids. Trimming removed 5 bases from V and 2 bases from J, with 10 bases in between. Per the germline V gene, CDR1 is KGHSH and CDR2 is LQKENI. In DNA form, the CDR3 reads TGTGCCAGCTCATCGGGTACGGGCAATCAGCCCCAGCATTTT. This gives the protein CASSSGTGNQPQHF.

The genes are TRBV19 and TRBJ2-1; TRBD1 matches 8 bases. The V and J ends lost 7 bases and 8 bases, in that order; junction bases with no gene match: 10. The CDR3 is 14 amino acids. The V gene's germline CDR1 is LNHDA and CDR2 SQIVND (reference sequence). Written as DNA, the CDR3 is TGTGCCAGTACTAGACAGGGGATATTCGATGAGCAGTTCTTC. This sequence encodes CASTRQGIFDEQFF.

This chain uses TRBV5-4 with TRBJ1-2; unclear D gene. The CDR3 has 14 amino acids. In germline, CDR1 is SGHNT, CDR2 YYREEE (reference sequence). V lost 4 bases and J lost 2, with 12 bases in between. The CDR3 DNA follows: TGTGCCAGCAGCCCGTTCCCGGGGAACTATGGCTACACCTTC. Translated: CASSPFPGNYGYTF.